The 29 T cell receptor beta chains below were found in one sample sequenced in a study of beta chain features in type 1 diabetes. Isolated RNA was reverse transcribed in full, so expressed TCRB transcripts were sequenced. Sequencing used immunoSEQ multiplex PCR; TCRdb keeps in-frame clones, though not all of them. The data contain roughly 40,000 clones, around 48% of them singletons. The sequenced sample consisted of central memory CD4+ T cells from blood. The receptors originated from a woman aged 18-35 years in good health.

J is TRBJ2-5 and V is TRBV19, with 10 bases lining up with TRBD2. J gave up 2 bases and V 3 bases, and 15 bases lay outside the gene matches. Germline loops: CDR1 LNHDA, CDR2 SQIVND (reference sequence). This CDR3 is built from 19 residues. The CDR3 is CASSIRASGRQAHQETQYF. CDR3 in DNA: TGTGCCAGTAGTATTCGGGCTAGCGGGAGACAGGCCCATCAAGAGACCCAGTACTTC.

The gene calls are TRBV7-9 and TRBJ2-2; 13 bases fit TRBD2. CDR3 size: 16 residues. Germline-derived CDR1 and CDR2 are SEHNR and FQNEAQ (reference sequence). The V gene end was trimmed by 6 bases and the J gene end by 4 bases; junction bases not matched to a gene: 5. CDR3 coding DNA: TGTGCCAGCAGTACTAGCGGGAGGGCGAGCACCGGGGAGCTGTTTTTT. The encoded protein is CASSTSGRASTGELFF.

The CDR3 loop is CASSLRFGGGYGYTF. The CDR3, as DNA: TGTGCCAGCAGTTTACGGTTCGGGGGGGGCTATGGCTACACCTTC. J is TRBJ1-2 and V is TRBV27, with D perhaps TRBD1 (5 bases). Trimming removed 2 bases at V and 4 bases at J, with 14 bases between. Germline lookup yields CDR1 MNHEY and CDR2 SMNVEV (reference sequence). There are 15 residues in the CDR3.

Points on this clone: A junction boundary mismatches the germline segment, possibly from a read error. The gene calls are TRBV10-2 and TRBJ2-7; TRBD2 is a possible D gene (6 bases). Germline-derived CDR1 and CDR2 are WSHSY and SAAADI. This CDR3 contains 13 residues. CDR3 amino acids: CASSVGVGGLGNF. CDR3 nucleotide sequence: TGCGCCAGCAGTGTCGGGGTGGGGGGACTGGGGAACTTC.

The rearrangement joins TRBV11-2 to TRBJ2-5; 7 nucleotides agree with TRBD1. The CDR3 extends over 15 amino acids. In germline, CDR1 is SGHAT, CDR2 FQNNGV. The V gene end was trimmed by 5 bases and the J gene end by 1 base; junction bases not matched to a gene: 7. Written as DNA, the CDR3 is TGTGCCAGCAGCCAGAGGGACAGCCTCCAAGAGACCCAGTACTTC. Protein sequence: CASSQRDSLQETQYF.

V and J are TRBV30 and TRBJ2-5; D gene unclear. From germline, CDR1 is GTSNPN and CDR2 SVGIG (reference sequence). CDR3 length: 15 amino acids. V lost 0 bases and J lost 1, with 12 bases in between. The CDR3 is CAWSVASLGQETQYF. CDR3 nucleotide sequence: TGTGCCTGGAGTGTAGCTTCGCTAGGCCAAGAGACCCAGTACTTC.

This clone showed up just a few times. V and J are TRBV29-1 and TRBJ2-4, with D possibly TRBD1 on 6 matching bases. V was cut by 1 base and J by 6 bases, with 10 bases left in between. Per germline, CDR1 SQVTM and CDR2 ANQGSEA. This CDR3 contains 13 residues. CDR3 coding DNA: TGCAGCGTTGAAGCAGGGGACCCAAACATTCAGTACTTC. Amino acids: CSVEAGDPNIQYF.

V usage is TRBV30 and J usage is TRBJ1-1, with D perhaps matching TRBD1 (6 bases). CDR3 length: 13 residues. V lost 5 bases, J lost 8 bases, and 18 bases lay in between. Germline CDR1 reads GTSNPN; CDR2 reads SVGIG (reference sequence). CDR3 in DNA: TGTGCCTGGGGCCGGGGGGGCCCAGGGGAAGCTTTCTTT. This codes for CAWGRGGPGEAFF.

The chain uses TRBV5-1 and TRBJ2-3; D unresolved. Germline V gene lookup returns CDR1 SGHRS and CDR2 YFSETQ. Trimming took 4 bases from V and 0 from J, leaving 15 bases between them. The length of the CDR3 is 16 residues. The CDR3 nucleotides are TGCGCCAGCAGCCCCAGGTCTTCCTCTAGCACAGATACGCAGTATTTT. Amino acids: CASSPRSSSSTDTQYF.

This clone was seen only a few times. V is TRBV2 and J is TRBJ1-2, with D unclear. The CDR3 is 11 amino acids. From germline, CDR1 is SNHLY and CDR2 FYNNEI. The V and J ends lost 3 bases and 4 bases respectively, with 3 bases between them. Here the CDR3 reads CASSDLYGYTF. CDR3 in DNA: TGTGCCAGCAGTGATCTCTATGGCTACACCTTC.

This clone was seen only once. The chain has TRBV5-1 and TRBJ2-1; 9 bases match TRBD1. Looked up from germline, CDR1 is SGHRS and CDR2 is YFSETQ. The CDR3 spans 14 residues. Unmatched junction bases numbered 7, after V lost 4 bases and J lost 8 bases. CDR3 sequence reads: CASSIRTGVDEQFF. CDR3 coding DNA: TGCGCCAGCAGCATCCGGACAGGGGTCGATGAGCAGTTCTTC.

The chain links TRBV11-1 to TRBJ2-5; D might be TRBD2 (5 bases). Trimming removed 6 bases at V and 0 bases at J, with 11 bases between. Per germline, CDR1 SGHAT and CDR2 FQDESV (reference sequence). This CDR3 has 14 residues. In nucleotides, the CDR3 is TGTGCCAGCAGGGCTAGCAGGTACCAAGAGACCCAGTACTTC. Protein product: CASRASRYQETQYF. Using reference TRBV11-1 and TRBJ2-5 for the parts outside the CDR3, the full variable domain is EAEVAQSPRYKITEKSQAVAFWCDPISGHATLYWYRQILGQGPELLVQFQDESVVDDSQLPKDRFSAERLKGVDSTLKIQPAELGDSAMYLCASRASRYQETQYFGPGTRLLVL.

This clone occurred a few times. In DNA form, the CDR3 reads TGTGCCAGCTCTCCCAATTCGGCCAACGTCCTGACTTTC. Its translation: CASSPNSANVLTF. V usage is TRBV18 and J usage is TRBJ2-6; the D is unclear. Between the trimmed V and J ends, which lost 6 bases and 6 bases, there was a span of 9 bases. Germline values: CDR1 KGHSH, CDR2 LQKENI. The CDR3 length is 13 residues.

The CDR3 region has the DNA TGTGCCAGCAGCCCCGGACAGGGGGGCACAGATACGCAGTATTTT. This sequence encodes CASSPGQGGTDTQYF. The V and J genes are TRBV9 and TRBJ2-3; 10 bases align to TRBD1. CDR3 length: 15 amino acids. The germline gives CDR1 SGDLS, CDR2 YYNGEE. Losses at the gene ends were 4 bases for V and 1 base for J; bases not matched to a gene: 3. Together with reference TRBV9 and TRBJ2-3, the CDR3 gives the full variable domain: DSGVTQTPKHLITATGQRVTLRCSPRSGDLSVYWYQQSLDQGLQFLIQYYNGEERAKGNILERFSAQQFPDLHSELNLSSLELGDSALYFCASSPGQGGTDTQYFGPGTRLTVL.

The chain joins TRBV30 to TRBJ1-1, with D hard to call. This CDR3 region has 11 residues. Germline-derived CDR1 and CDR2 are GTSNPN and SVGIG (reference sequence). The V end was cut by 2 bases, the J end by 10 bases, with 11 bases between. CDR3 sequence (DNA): TGTGCCTGGAGTCGGGGTTTTCGAGCTTTCTTT. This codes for CAWSRGFRAFF.

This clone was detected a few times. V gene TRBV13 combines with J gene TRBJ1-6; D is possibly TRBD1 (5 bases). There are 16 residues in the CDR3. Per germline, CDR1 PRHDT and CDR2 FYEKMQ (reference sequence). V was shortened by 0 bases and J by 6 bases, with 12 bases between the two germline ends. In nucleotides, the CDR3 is TGTGCCAGCAGCTTAGGCTGGGGGGGTGGTAATTCACCCCTCCACTTT. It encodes CASSLGWGGGNSPLHF.

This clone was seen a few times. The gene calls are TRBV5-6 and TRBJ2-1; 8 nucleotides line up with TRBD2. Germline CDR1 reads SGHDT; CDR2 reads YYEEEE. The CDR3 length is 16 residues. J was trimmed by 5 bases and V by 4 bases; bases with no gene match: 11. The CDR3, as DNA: TGTGCCAGCAGCAGGCCGGGACTAGAAGGGAACAATGAGCAGTTCTTC. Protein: CASSRPGLEGNNEQFF.

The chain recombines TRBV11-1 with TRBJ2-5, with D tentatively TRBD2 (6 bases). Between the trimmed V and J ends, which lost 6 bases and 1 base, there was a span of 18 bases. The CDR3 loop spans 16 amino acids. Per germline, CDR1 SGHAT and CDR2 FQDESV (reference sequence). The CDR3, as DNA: TGTGCCAGCAGTGCCCTTCCTGGCGGGGTCCAAGAGACCCAGTACTTC. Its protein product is CASSALPGGVQETQYF.

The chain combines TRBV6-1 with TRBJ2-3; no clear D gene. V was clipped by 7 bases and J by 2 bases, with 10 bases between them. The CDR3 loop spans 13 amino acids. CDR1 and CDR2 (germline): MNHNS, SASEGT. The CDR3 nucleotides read TGTGCCAGCACTCCCTTATTCACAGATACGCAGTATTTT. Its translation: CASTPLFTDTQYF.

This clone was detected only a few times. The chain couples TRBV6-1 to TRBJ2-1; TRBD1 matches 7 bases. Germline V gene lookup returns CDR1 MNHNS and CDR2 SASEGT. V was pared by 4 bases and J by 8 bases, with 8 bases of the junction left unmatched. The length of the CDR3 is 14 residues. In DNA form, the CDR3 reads TGTGCCAGCAGTGTTCCGGGACAGTACGATGAGCAGTTCTTC. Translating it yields CASSVPGQYDEQFF.

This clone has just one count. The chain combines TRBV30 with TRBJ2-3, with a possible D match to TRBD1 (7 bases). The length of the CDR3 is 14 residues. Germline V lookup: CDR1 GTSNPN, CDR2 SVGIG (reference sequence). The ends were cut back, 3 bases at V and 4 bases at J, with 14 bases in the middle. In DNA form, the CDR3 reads TGTGCCTGGAGAGGCAGGGGGAGGTCAGATACGCAGTATTTT. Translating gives CAWRGRGRSDTQYF.

The CDR3 DNA follows: TGTGCCAGCCGCGACCCCAGGGGTTGGTATGGCTACACCTTC. It codes for CASRDPRGWYGYTF. The chain couples TRBV6-1 to TRBJ1-2, with D tentatively TRBD1 (6 bases). V dropped 8 bases and J dropped 5 bases, with 18 bases sitting between them. CDR1 is MNHNS and CDR2 is SASEGT in the germline V gene. The CDR3 length is 14 residues.

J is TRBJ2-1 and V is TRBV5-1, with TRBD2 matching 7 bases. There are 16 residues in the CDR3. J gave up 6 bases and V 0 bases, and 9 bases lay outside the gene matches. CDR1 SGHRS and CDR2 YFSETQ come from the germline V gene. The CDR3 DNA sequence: TGCGCCAGCAGCTTGGTAGCCAGCGGGACGGGCAATGAGCAGTTCTTC. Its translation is CASSLVASGTGNEQFF.

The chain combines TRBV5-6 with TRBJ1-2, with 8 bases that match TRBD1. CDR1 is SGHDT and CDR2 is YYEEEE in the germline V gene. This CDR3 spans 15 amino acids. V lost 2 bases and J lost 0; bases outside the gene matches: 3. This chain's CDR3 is CASSLGTGANYGYTF. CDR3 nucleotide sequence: TGTGCCAGCAGCTTAGGGACAGGCGCTAACTATGGCTACACCTTC.

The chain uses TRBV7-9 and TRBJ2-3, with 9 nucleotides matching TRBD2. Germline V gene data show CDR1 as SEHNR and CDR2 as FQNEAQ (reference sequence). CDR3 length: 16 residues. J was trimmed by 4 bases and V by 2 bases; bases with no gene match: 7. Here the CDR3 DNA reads TGTGCCAGCAGCTTAAGGGCGGGGGGGCACGCAGATACGCAGTATTTT. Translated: CASSLRAGGHADTQYF. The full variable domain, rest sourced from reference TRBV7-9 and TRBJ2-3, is DTGVSQNPRHKITKRGQNVTFRCDPISEHNRLYWYRQTLGQGPEFLTYFQNEAQLEKSRLLSDRFSAERPKGSFSTLEIQRTEQGDSAMYLCASSLRAGGHADTQYFGPGTRLTVL.

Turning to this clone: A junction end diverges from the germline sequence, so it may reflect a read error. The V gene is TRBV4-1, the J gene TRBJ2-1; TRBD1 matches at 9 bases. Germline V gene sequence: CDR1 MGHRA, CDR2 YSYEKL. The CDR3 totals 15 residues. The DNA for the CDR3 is TGCGCCAGCAGCCAATGGACAGGGGCCTACGATGAGCAGTTCTTC. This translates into CASSQWTGAYDEQFF.

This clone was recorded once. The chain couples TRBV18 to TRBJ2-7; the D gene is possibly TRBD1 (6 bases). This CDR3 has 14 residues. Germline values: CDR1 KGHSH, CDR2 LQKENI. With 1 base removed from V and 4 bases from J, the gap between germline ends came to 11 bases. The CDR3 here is CASSPQGVGYEQYF. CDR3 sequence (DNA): TGTGCCAGCTCACCACAGGGGGTTGGTTACGAGCAGTACTTC.

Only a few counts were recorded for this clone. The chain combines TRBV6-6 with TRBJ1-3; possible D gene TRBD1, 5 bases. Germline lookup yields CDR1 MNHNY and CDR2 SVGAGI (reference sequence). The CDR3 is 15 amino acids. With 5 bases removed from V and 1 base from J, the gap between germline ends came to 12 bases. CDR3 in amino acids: CASSPRGGSGNTIYF. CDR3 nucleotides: TGTGCCAGCAGTCCTCGGGGGGGGTCTGGAAACACCATATATTTT.

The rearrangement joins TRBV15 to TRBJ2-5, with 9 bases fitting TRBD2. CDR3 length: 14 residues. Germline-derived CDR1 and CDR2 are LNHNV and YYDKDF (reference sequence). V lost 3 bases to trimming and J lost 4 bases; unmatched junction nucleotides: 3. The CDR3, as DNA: TGTGCCACCAGCAGCGGACTAGCGACAGAGACCCAGTACTTC. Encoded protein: CATSSGLATETQYF.